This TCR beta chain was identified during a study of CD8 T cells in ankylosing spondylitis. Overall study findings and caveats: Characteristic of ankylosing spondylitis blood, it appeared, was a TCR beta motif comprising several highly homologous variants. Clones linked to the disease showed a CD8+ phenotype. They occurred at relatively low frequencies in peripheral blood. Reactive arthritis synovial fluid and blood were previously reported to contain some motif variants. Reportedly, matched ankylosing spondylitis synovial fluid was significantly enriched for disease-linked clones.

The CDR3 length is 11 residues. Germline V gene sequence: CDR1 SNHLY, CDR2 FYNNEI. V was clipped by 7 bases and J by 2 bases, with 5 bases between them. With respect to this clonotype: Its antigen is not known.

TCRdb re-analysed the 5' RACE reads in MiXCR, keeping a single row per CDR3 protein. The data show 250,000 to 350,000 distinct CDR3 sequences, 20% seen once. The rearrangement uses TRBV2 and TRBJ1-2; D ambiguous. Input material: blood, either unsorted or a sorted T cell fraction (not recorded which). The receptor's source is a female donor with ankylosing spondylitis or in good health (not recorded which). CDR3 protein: CASNPNYGYTF. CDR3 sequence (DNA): TGTGCCAGCAATCCCAACTATGGCTACACCTTC.